The clone carrying this TCR beta chain turned up a few times. The source of the sample is a study of PD-L1 blockade in urothelial cancer. This CDR3 has 15 amino acids. The J segment lost 4 bases and the V segment lost 4 bases, leaving 4 bases of the junction unmatched. The germline V gene encodes CDR1 MGHDK and CDR2 SYGVNS. Specified time point: pretreatment peripheral blood. Sequencing was performed with immunoSEQ multiplex PCR; in TCRdb, only in-frame clones are kept and a portion is missing. The sample holds tens of thousands of clones, 65% to 85% seen once. The sequence came from a man aged 55-75 years with urothelial cancer. The V and J genes are TRBV25-1 and TRBJ2-1; the match to TRBD1 covers 10 bases. Sequences were derived from PBMCs, sampled around atezolizumab (anti-PD-L1) treatment. The CDR3 DNA reads TGTGCCAGCAGTGGCGGGACAGGGGATTACAATGAGCAGTTCTTC. Protein: CASSGGTGDYNEQFF.